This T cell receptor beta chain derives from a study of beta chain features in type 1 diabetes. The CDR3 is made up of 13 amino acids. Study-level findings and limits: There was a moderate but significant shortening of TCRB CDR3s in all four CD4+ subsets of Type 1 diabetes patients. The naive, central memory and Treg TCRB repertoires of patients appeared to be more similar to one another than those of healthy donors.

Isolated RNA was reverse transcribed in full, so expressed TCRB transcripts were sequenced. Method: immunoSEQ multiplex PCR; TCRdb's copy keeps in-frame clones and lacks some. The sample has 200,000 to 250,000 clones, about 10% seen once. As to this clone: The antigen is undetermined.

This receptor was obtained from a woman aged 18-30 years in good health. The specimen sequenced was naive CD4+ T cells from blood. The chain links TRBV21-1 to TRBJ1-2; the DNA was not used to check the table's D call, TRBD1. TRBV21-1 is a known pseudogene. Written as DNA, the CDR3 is TGTGCCAGCAGCGAACAGGAGACCTATGGCTACACCTTC. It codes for CASSEQETYGYTF.